This passage covers 32 T cell receptor beta chains from one sample sequenced in a study of blood T cell repertoires in COVID-19. This table comes from immunoSEQ multiplex PCR, and its TCRdb copy is limited to in-frame clones, with some not included. This repertoire shows a few hundred thousand clones, roughly nine tenths found once; its top ten account for more than 2%. Source material: peripheral blood. All receptors derive from a young man with active or convalescent COVID-19.

This chain connects TRBV2 to TRBJ2-7; tentative D call: TRBD2 (5 bases). The CDR3 covers 11 residues. Trimming left V 8 bases short and J 4 bases short, with 9 bases between. Germline V lookup: CDR1 SNHLY, CDR2 FYNNEI. The CDR3 region is CASRRGYEQYF. As DNA, the CDR3 is TGTGCCAGCCGTCGAGGGTACGAGCAGTACTTC.

The V gene is TRBV19, the J gene TRBJ1-4; 8 bases are a match to TRBD1. The CDR3 runs to 14 residues. CDR1 and CDR2 (germline): LNHDA, SQIVND (reference sequence). The ends lost 8 bases at V and 5 bases at J; junction bases unmatched: 7. In DNA, the CDR3 is TGTGCCAGTCGTGGACAGGGATCAAATGAAAAACTGTTTTTT. Protein product: CASRGQGSNEKLFF.

This clone appeared once. The chain recombines TRBV5-4 with TRBJ1-3, with D unresolved. CDR1 is SGHNT and CDR2 is YYREEE in the germline V gene (reference sequence). CDR3 length: 15 amino acids. V dropped 2 bases and J dropped 0 bases, with 9 bases sitting between them. CDR3 sequence reads: CASSLEGSSGNTIYF. The DNA of the CDR3 is TGTGCCAGCAGCTTAGAGGGAAGCTCTGGAAACACCATATATTTT.

The genes are TRBV27 and TRBJ1-1, with TRBD1 matching over 7 bases. V was clipped by 1 base and J by 6 bases; unmatched bases: 8. Germline V gene sequence: CDR1 MNHEY, CDR2 SMNVEV (reference sequence). The CDR3 extends over 15 amino acids. The CDR3 region has the DNA TGTGCCAGCAGTTTATTTAAAGGGGGCGAGCCTGAAGCTTTCTTT. Residues: CASSLFKGGEPEAFF.

The chain employs TRBV11-2 and TRBJ2-7, with a weak D call TRBD2 (5 bases). Trimming left V 1 base short and J 12 bases short, with 19 bases between. Germline V gene sequence: CDR1 SGHAT, CDR2 FQNNGV. This CDR3 has 14 amino acids. The CDR3 nucleotides read TGTGCCAGCAGCTTAGGAACCCCCGGACTGACAAGGTACTTC. Encoded protein: CASSLGTPGLTRYF.

CDR3 in DNA: TGTGCCAGCAGTCCCTTAGGAGCGGGAGGAGCAGATACGCAGTATTTT. This gives the protein CASSPLGAGGADTQYF. The chain recombines TRBV27 with TRBJ2-3, with 9 bases that match TRBD2. The CDR3 has 16 residues. Trimming cost V 5 bases and J 4 bases; bases outside gene matches: 10. CDR1 is MNHEY, CDR2 SMNVEV, per germline (reference sequence).

V usage is TRBV29-1 and J usage is TRBJ1-1, with TRBD1 as a possible D gene (5 bases). Trimming shortened V by 5 bases and J by 4 bases, and 14 bases separated the two germline ends. Per germline, CDR1 SQVTM and CDR2 ANQGSEA. The CDR3 extends over 13 amino acids. Here the CDR3 reads CSVSKGSFTEAFF. CDR3 DNA sequence: TGCAGCGTTAGCAAGGGGTCCTTCACTGAAGCTTTCTTT. Complete variable domain (other parts from reference TRBV29-1 and TRBJ1-1): SAVISQKPSRDICQRGTSLTIQCQVDSQVTMMFWYRQQPGQSLTLIATANQGSEATYESGFVIDKFPISRPNLTFSTLTVSNMSPEDSSIYLCSVSKGSFTEAFFGQGTRLTVV.

The chain combines TRBV9 with TRBJ2-5; 11 bases map to TRBD1. Unmatched junction bases numbered 6, after V lost 3 bases and J lost 2 bases. CDR1 and CDR2 from the germline V gene are SGDLS and YYNGEE. CDR3 length equals 16 residues. The CDR3 is CASSERGQGVQETQYF. In nucleotides, the CDR3 is TGTGCCAGCAGCGAGAGGGGACAGGGGGTACAAGAGACCCAGTACTTC.

The chain uses TRBV7-9 and TRBJ2-2; weak D call: TRBD1 (5 bases). The CDR3 extends over 13 amino acids. V lost 4 bases to trimming and J lost 6 bases, with 9 bases between them. Per the germline V gene, CDR1 is SEHNR and CDR2 is FQNEAQ (reference sequence). The CDR3 DNA follows: TGTGCCAGCAGCTGGGGCAATGCCGGGGAGCTGTTTTTT. This translates into CASSWGNAGELFF.

CDR3 residues: CASSPLTGERRILYSYEQYF. In DNA form, the CDR3 reads TGTGCCAGCAGCCCACTTACAGGGGAACGCCGAATCCTATACTCCTACGAGCAGTACTTC. The chain links TRBV27 to TRBJ2-7, with 7 positions matching TRBD1. CDR3 length: 20 residues. With 6 bases clipped from V and 0 bases from J, the junction kept 23 bases outside the gene matches. CDR1 and CDR2 from the germline V gene are MNHEY and SMNVEV (reference sequence).

The chain recombines TRBV6-6 with TRBJ1-1, with 8 bases that match TRBD1. The CDR3 covers 15 residues. V shed 4 bases, J shed 2 bases, and the junction held 6 bases outside the gene matches. The V gene's germline CDR1 is MNHNY and CDR2 SVGAGI (reference sequence). CDR3: CASSFSDRVNTEAFF. The CDR3 DNA reads as TGTGCCAGCAGTTTCTCGGACAGGGTAAACACTGAAGCTTTCTTT.

V gene TRBV2 combines with J gene TRBJ2-5; possible D gene TRBD1, 6 bases. This CDR3 has 13 residues. CDR1 SNHLY and CDR2 FYNNEI come from the germline V gene. Trimming cost V 4 bases and J 5 bases, with 11 bases left between them. CDR3 region: CASSAGVRETQYF. CDR3 DNA sequence: TGTGCCAGCAGTGCAGGGGTGAGGGAGACCCAGTACTTC.

J is TRBJ2-5 and V is TRBV6-1; 10 positions agree with TRBD1. Germline values: CDR1 MNHNS, CDR2 SASEGT. CDR3 length: 16 residues. The J segment lost 5 bases and the V segment lost 4 bases, leaving 10 bases of the junction unmatched. The CDR3 DNA follows: TGTGCCAGCAGTGGCCCTGGACAGGGGGTTTGGGAGACCCAGTACTTC. Protein: CASSGPGQGVWETQYF.

This clone has just a few counts. The chain employs TRBV4-1 and TRBJ2-7; D gene uncertain. V lost 4 bases to trimming and J lost 0 bases, with 7 bases between them. The CDR3 runs 13 residues. Germline assignment: CDR1 MGHRA and CDR2 YSYEKL. In DNA, the CDR3 is TGCGCCAGCAGCCCCCGGAGCTCCTACGAGCAGTACTTC. This sequence encodes CASSPRSSYEQYF.

This chain connects TRBV11-2 to TRBJ2-3; 9 bases are shared with TRBD2. CDR1 is SGHAT and CDR2 is FQNNGV in the germline V gene. The CDR3 is 15 amino acids. V lost 5 bases and J lost 6; bases outside the gene matches: 9. Here the CDR3 DNA reads TGTGCCAGCAGCCCCTTAGCGGGAGCCGCGGATACGCAGTATTTT. Its translation is CASSPLAGAADTQYF. Looking up the rest from reference TRBV11-2 and TRBJ2-3 gives the full variable domain: EAGVAQSPRYKIIEKRQSVAFWCNPISGHATLYWYQQILGQGPKLLIQFQNNGVVDDSQLPKDRFSAERLKGVDSTLKIQPAKLEDSAVYLCASSPLAGAADTQYFGPGTRLTVL.

V usage is TRBV9 and J usage is TRBJ2-2, with TRBD2 identical over 10 bases. This CDR3 region has 17 residues. Germline CDR1 and CDR2: SGDLS and YYNGEE. Losses at the gene ends were 3 bases for V and 0 bases for J; bases not matched to a gene: 5. CDR3: CASSGPLAGANTGELFF. The CDR3 nucleotides read TGTGCCAGCAGCGGGCCCCTAGCGGGAGCGAACACCGGGGAGCTGTTTTTT. Full variable domain (rest looked up from reference TRBV9 and TRBJ2-2): DSGVTQTPKHLITATGQRVTLRCSPRSGDLSVYWYQQSLDQGLQFLIQYYNGEERAKGNILERFSAQQFPDLHSELNLSSLELGDSALYFCASSGPLAGANTGELFFGEGSRLTVL.

The CDR3 region is CASSLLDMDEQFF. The CDR3, as DNA: TGTGCCAGCAGCCTACTAGATATGGATGAGCAGTTCTTC. The chain links TRBV6-2 or TRBV6-3 to TRBJ2-1; a possible D gene is TRBD2 (5 bases). Germline CDR1 and CDR2: MNHEY and SVGEGT. The V and J ends lost 6 bases and 8 bases respectively, with 14 bases between them. The CDR3 consists of 13 residues.

The chain joins TRBV24-1 to TRBJ2-3; maybe TRBD1 (6 bases). Germline V lookup: CDR1 KGHDR, CDR2 SFDVKD. This CDR3 contains 16 residues. Deletions cut 3 bases from V and 2 bases from J, with 14 bases between. The CDR3 DNA follows: TGTGCCACCAGTGATAACAGGGATTACTTCACAGATACGCAGTATTTT. It encodes CATSDNRDYFTDTQYF.

The chain uses TRBV5-1 and TRBJ1-1; 7 bases match TRBD1. Germline values: CDR1 SGHRS, CDR2 YFSETQ. The CDR3 sequence is 14 residues long. The V gene end was trimmed by 4 bases and the J gene end by 4 bases; junction bases not matched to a gene: 7. The CDR3 spells CASSPMGQSTEAFF. The CDR3 bases are TGCGCCAGCAGCCCAATGGGACAGAGCACTGAAGCTTTCTTT.

The chain has TRBV11-3 and TRBJ2-1; TRBD2 matches at 8 bases. This CDR3 contains 13 residues. Germline V gives CDR1 SGHNT, CDR2 YENEEA. J was trimmed by 8 bases and V by 1 base; bases with no gene match: 1. CDR3 DNA: TGTGCCAGCAGCTTAGGGACTAGCTATGAGCAGTTCTTC. It codes for CASSLGTSYEQFF.

This rearrangement joins TRBV7-2 to TRBJ1-2, with 8 bases fitting TRBD1. The CDR3 contains 18 residues. The V gene's germline CDR1 is SGHTA and CDR2 FQGNSA. Trimming at V came to 1 base and at J to 4 bases, leaving 14 bases not matched to a gene. CDR3 residues: CASSLDIRTGFYSYGYTF. As DNA, the CDR3 is TGTGCCAGCAGCTTAGACATACGGACAGGGTTCTACTCCTATGGCTACACCTTC.

V gene TRBV19 combines with J gene TRBJ2-7; TRBD2 matches at 8 bases. Germline assignment: CDR1 LNHDA and CDR2 SQIVND (reference sequence). This CDR3 is 16 amino acids long. The J segment lost 2 bases and the V segment lost 5 bases, leaving 11 bases of the junction unmatched. The CDR3 reads CASSPQWAGGTYEQYF. DNA for the CDR3: TGTGCCAGTAGTCCCCAGTGGGCGGGAGGTACCTACGAGCAGTACTTC.

The chain links TRBV7-2 to TRBJ2-2, with 13 bases identical to TRBD2. CDR1 is SGHTA, CDR2 FQGNSA, per germline. With V trimmed by 0 bases and J by 6 bases, 7 bases remained unmatched. There are 18 residues in the CDR3. The CDR3 loop is CASSLALLAGGPSGELFF. The CDR3 nucleotides are TGTGCCAGCAGCTTAGCCCTACTAGCGGGAGGGCCTTCCGGGGAGCTGTTTTTT.

The chain couples TRBV4-1 to TRBJ2-7, with D uncertain. Trimming removed 0 bases at V and 0 bases at J, with 9 bases between. This CDR3 is built from 15 residues. Germline CDR1 and CDR2: MGHRA and YSYEKL. The CDR3 DNA sequence: TGCGCCAGCAGCCAAGATAGGAGCGTCTCCTACGAGCAGTACTTC. The encoded protein is CASSQDRSVSYEQYF.

The J gene is TRBJ2-5, the V gene TRBV3-1 (or the pseudogene TRBV3-2), with unresolved D. Trimming took off 0 bases at V and 5 bases at J, with 13 bases between the two ends. The CDR3 has 15 residues. Germline lookup yields CDR1 LGHDT and CDR2 YNNKEL (reference sequence). The CDR3 DNA reads TGTGCCAGCAGCCAAGAATCAACCACGGGTGAGACCCAGTACTTC. This translates into CASSQESTTGETQYF.

V is TRBV15 and J is TRBJ2-7; D gene uncertain. Germline V lookup: CDR1 LNHNV, CDR2 YYDKDF (reference sequence). CDR3 length: 16 residues. Between the trimmed V and J ends, which lost 1 base and 2 bases, there was a span of 15 bases. CDR3 DNA sequence: TGTGCCACCAGCAGAGTTCCAGGCCCGGTCCCCTACGAGCAGTACTTC. Translation gives CATSRVPGPVPYEQYF.

The genes are TRBV2 and TRBJ1-2; tentatively, D is TRBD1 (6 bases). This CDR3 has 14 residues. CDR1 is SNHLY, CDR2 FYNNEI, per germline. V lost 3 bases and J lost 5, with 13 bases in between. The CDR3 nucleotides read TGTGCCAGCAGTGATTACAAACAGGGTTATGGCTACACCTTC. Its protein is CASSDYKQGYGYTF.

A few counts support this clone. The sample carries other DNA sequences with the same CDR3. The genes are TRBV5-6 and TRBJ2-7; no clear D. Trimming removed 2 bases at V and 5 bases at J, with 5 bases between. There are 11 residues in the CDR3. Germline V lookup: CDR1 SGHDT, CDR2 YYEEEE. The CDR3 sequence is CASSFLHEQYF. As DNA, the CDR3 is TGTGCCAGCAGCTTCCTCCACGAGCAGTACTTC.

CDR3 amino acids: CASSPSRTGTNEKLFF. DNA for the CDR3: TGCGCCAGCAGCCCTTCAAGGACAGGGACTAATGAAAAACTGTTTTTT. This rearrangement joins TRBV4-1 to TRBJ1-4; 8 bases line up with TRBD1. The CDR3 sequence is 16 residues long. Trimming removed 4 bases from V and 2 bases from J; junction bases left unmatched: 6. Germline CDR1 and CDR2: MGHRA and YSYEKL.

This clone was recorded only once. The chain employs TRBV2 and TRBJ2-7; the match to TRBD2 covers 16 bases. CDR3 length equals 17 residues. With 5 bases clipped from V and 3 bases from J, the junction kept 7 bases outside the gene matches. The V gene's germline CDR1 is SNHLY and CDR2 FYNNEI. CDR3 in amino acids: CASSSPGLAGGLYEQYF. DNA for the CDR3: TGTGCCAGCAGTTCTCCGGGACTAGCGGGAGGGCTCTACGAGCAGTACTTC.

The chain joins TRBV10-1 to TRBJ2-1; no definite D call. V lost 0 bases and J 11 bases, leaving 8 bases between the germline ends. This CDR3 has 12 amino acids. The germline gives CDR1 WNHNN, CDR2 SYGVQD (reference sequence). The CDR3 bases are TGCGCCAGCAGTGAGTCGGGCAGGCAGCAGTTCTTC. Translation: CASSESGRQQFF.

V and J are TRBV3-1 (or the pseudogene TRBV3-2) and TRBJ1-1; a weak D match, TRBD1 (5 bases). The CDR3 runs to 14 residues. Germline V gene data show CDR1 as LGHDT and CDR2 as YNNKEL (reference sequence). The V end lost 0 bases, the J end lost 5 bases, and 10 bases lay between the germline ends. The CDR3 region is CASSQDWGGTEAFF. The CDR3 nucleotides are TGTGCCAGCAGCCAAGATTGGGGGGGGACTGAAGCTTTCTTT.